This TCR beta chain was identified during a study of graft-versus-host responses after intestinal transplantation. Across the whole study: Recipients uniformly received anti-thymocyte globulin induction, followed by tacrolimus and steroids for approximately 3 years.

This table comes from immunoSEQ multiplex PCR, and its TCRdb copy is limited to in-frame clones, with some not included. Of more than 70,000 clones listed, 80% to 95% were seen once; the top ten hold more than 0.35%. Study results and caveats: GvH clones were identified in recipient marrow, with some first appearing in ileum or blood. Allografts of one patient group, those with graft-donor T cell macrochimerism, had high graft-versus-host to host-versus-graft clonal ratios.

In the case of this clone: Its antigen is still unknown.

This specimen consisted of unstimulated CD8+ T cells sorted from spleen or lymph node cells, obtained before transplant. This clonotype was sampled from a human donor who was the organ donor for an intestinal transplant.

CDR3 nucleotide sequence: TGTGCCAGCAACCGGGACAGGGGGCCCACAGATACGCAGTATTTT. Protein sequence: CASNRDRGPTDTQYF. V gene TRBV27 combines with J gene TRBJ2-3; TRBD1 matches 12 bases. The V segment lost 7 bases and the J segment 2 bases; nucleotides outside the gene matches: 4. This CDR3 is 15 amino acids long. The germline V gene encodes CDR1 MNHEY and CDR2 SMNVEV (reference sequence).